This TCR beta chain was recovered during a study of long-term antiretroviral therapy in people with HIV. Survey-level immunoSEQ v3.0 assays were run. Using immunoSEQ multiplex PCR, the repertoire was profiled, and TCRdb retains in-frame clones only, with some absent. The data show 20,000 to 25,000 clones, around three quarters seen once. CDR1 and CDR2 (germline): SGHNT, YYREEE (reference sequence). V dropped 0 bases and J dropped 0 bases, with 7 bases sitting between them. This CDR3 comprises 15 residues. The sequences come from unsorted PBMCs, collected 0.5 years after starting antiretroviral therapy. This TCR came from a woman aged 40 to 50 with HIV. The rearrangement links TRBV5-4 to TRBJ1-3, with D unclear. CDR3: CASSLEGLSGNTIYF. The CDR3 DNA reads TGTGCCAGCAGCTTGGAGGGCCTCTCTGGAAACACCATATATTTT. The full variable domain, its missing parts supplied by reference TRBV5-4 and TRBJ1-3, is ETGVTQSPTHLIKTRGQQVTLRCSSQSGHNTVSWYQQALGQGPQFIFQYYREEENGRGNFPPRFSGLQFPNYSSELNVNALELDDSALYLCASSLEGLSGNTIYFGEGSWLTVV.